This is a list of T cell receptor beta chains from one sample in a study of graft-versus-host responses after intestinal transplantation. Profiling relied on immunoSEQ multiplex PCR, and the TCRdb table lists in-frame clones only, not all of them. The sample consists of some 26,000 clones, approximately 93% of them appearing once. This specimen was PBMCs, taken 156 days after intestinal transplant. The receptors come from a human patient who received an intestinal transplant, so some T cells may come from the graft donor. Each CDR3 is given without its conserved first and last residue. Size tells how often a clone was seen (once, few, many) or the class of an expanded clone, and some rows leave it out.

abundance	v_gene	j_gene	CDR3aa
few	TRBV11-2	TRBJ1-2	ASSLGVASNYGYT
-	TRBV9	TRBJ2-3	ASSAGTSTDTQY
-	TRBV7-9	TRBJ1-2	ASSPQGGLVYGYT
-	TRBV9	TRBJ2-7	ASSSGRAYEQY
-	TRBV13	TRBJ2-1	ASSSVGGPDNEQF
-	TRBV7-8	TRBJ1-2	ASSIGPGQGAGYT
-	TRBV13	TRBJ2-5	ASRSGGLRTQY
-	TRBV9	TRBJ2-1	ASSARTSGGYNEQF
once	TRBV29-1	TRBJ1-1	SVVAGNTEAF
-	TRBV7-9	TRBJ1-1	ASSLVGQGQPEAF
-	TRBV4-2	TRBJ1-3	ASSQGMGWGNTIY
-	TRBV9	TRBJ2-2	ASSVVGATGELF
-	TRBV13	TRBJ2-3	ASSPDTDTQY
once	TRBV18	TRBJ1-1	ASSPQNTEAF
-	TRBV30	TRBJ2-7	AWRGGRGSYEQY
-	TRBV29-1	TRBJ2-3	SAPGPDTQY
-	TRBV6-5	TRBJ2-7	ASSYSTGTGSYEQY
-	TRBV30	TRBJ2-4	AWSVPSGGVGAKNIQY
-	TRBV21-1	TRBJ2-7	ASSKPGLAVTYEQY
-	TRBV27	TRBJ2-7	ASSLGGLAGDYEQY
-	TRBV9	TRBJ1-2	ASSVGGSNYGYT
few	TRBV15	TRBJ1-1	ATSPTGWNTEAF
once	TRBV12-2	TRBJ1-5	ASRPGQRNQPQH
-	TRBV9	TRBJ2-3	ASSASGGDSDTQY
-	TRBV27	TRBJ1-1	ASSLEWGPNTEAF
-	TRBV11-2	TRBJ1-1	ASSGGQEAF
-	TRBV5-1	TRBJ2-7	ASSLEDSLIEGQY
-	TRBV6-1	TRBJ2-7	ASSDFVYRGLYEQY
-	TRBV5-5	TRBJ2-7	ASSGGSYEQY